This entry lists 29 T cell receptor beta chains sequenced from one sample in a study of blood T cell repertoires in COVID-19. Profiled with immunoSEQ multiplex PCR; TCRdb holds only in-frame clones, not every one. The sample has under 250,000 clones; 75% to 85% are singletons. The sample was peripheral blood. The receptors come from a woman aged 70-85 years with COVID-19, enrolled during active disease.

The chain carries TRBV29-1 and TRBJ1-2; no clear D gene. V shed 6 bases and J shed 2 bases, with 13 bases lying between them. Germline CDR1 SQVTM, CDR2 ANQGSEA. The CDR3 is made up of 13 amino acids. The CDR3, as DNA: TGCAGCGTCCGTCCTATTCAAAACTATGGCTACACCTTC. Protein sequence: CSVRPIQNYGYTF.

The chain links TRBV19 to TRBJ2-7, with 11 bases lining up with TRBD2. The CDR3 runs to 13 residues. Germline CDR1 is LNHDA and CDR2 is SQIVND (reference sequence). V shed 8 bases and J 4 bases; nucleotides not matched to a gene: 4. The CDR3 sequence: CASSGTSGYEQYF. The CDR3 bases are TGTGCCAGTTCAGGGACTAGCGGTTACGAGCAGTACTTC.

Only a few counts were recorded for this clone. The sample contains more than one DNA sequence encoding this CDR3. The chain recombines TRBV18 with TRBJ2-3, with 9 bases that match TRBD2. This CDR3 is 17 amino acids long. Germline lookup yields CDR1 KGHSH and CDR2 LQKENI. The V segment lost 3 bases and the J segment 2 bases; nucleotides outside the gene matches: 9. The chain's CDR3 is CASSPPGLAGYTDTQYF. The CDR3 DNA follows: TGTGCCAGCTCACCCCCCGGGCTAGCGGGGTACACAGATACGCAGTATTTT.

This chain connects TRBV15 to TRBJ1-3; D is undetermined. V was cut by 6 bases and J by 2 bases, with 8 bases left in between. Germline CDR1 reads LNHNV; CDR2 reads YYDKDF (reference sequence). The CDR3 has 13 residues. Written as DNA, the CDR3 is TGTGCCACCAGGACCAGCGCTGGAAACACCATATATTTT. Protein sequence: CATRTSAGNTIYF.

The gene calls are TRBV12-3 or TRBV12-4 and TRBJ2-1, with 8 bases identical to TRBD1. The V gene end was trimmed by 9 bases and the J gene end by 5 bases; junction bases not matched to a gene: 6. The CDR3 covers 13 residues. CDR3 bases: TGTGCCAGTCGGACAGGGAACGACAATGAGCAGTTCTTC. Translating gives CASRTGNDNEQFF.

CDR3 loop: CASSQYSGRAPHEQYF. The CDR3 nucleotides read TGTGCCAGCAGCCAATATAGCGGGAGGGCCCCCCACGAGCAGTACTTC. The chain couples TRBV7-8 to TRBJ2-7, with 11 bases identical to TRBD2. The CDR3 extends over 16 amino acids. Germline-derived CDR1 and CDR2 are SGHVS and FQNEAQ. V was pared by 5 bases and J by 5 bases, with 11 bases of the junction left unmatched.

This chain links TRBV6-2 or TRBV6-3 with TRBJ1-5, with TRBD1 identical over 8 bases. The CDR3 covers 15 residues. V shed 5 bases, J shed 7 bases, and the junction held 10 bases outside the gene matches. Germline CDR1 MNHEY, CDR2 SVGEGT. The CDR3 nucleotides read TGTGCCAGCAGTGGACGGACAGGGCTGGTCCAGCCCCAGCATTTT. Translating it yields CASSGRTGLVQPQHF.

With regard to this clone: Germline is not matched at one junction end, which may reflect a read error. V gene TRBV24-1 combines with J gene TRBJ1-4; D is unresolved. CDR3 length equals 17 residues. In germline, CDR1 is KGHDR, CDR2 SFDVKD. As DNA, the CDR3 is TGTGCCACCCGGCAGATTAGCCCATTCTTGTCGATGGAAAGACTGTTTTTT. This encodes CATRQISPFLSMERLFF.

The chain recombines TRBV24-1 with TRBJ1-4; D is uncertain. The CDR3 extends over 15 amino acids. Germline V lookup: CDR1 KGHDR, CDR2 SFDVKD. Trimming stripped 10 bases from V and 5 bases from J, with 19 bases between. The CDR3 sequence: CATNGEKAGNEKLFF. The CDR3 DNA follows: TGTGCCACTAACGGGGAGAAAGCGGGCAATGAAAAACTGTTTTTT.

The chain uses TRBV7-2 and TRBJ2-7; the match to TRBD1 covers 8 bases. V shed 1 base, J shed 4 bases, and the junction held 3 bases outside the gene matches. CDR1 and CDR2 (germline): SGHTA, FQGNSA. There are 14 residues in the CDR3. CDR3 protein: CASSLDRGRYEQYF. The CDR3 nucleotides are TGTGCCAGCAGCTTAGACAGGGGGAGATACGAGCAGTACTTC.

This rearrangement joins TRBV6-5 to TRBJ2-1, with 8 positions matching TRBD1. The CDR3 is made up of 14 amino acids. Losses at the gene ends were 5 bases for V and 12 bases for J; bases not matched to a gene: 12. Germline CDR1 MNHEY, CDR2 SVGAGI. CDR3 sequence reads: CASSQGAALVVQFF. The CDR3 DNA reads TGTGCCAGCAGTCAGGGGGCGGCTCTAGTCGTGCAGTTCTTC.

This clone was observed a handful of times. This CDR3 is CASSLGPDSSNQPQHF. The DNA for the CDR3 is TGTGCCAGCAGCTTAGGACCCGACAGTAGCAATCAGCCCCAGCATTTT. This rearrangement joins TRBV13 to TRBJ1-5; D may be TRBD1 (5 bases). V shed 0 bases and J shed 0 bases, with 9 bases lying between them. Germline-derived CDR1 and CDR2 are PRHDT and FYEKMQ (reference sequence). The CDR3 has 16 amino acids.

The chain joins TRBV5-8 to TRBJ1-1; D is possibly TRBD1 (6 bases). Germline-derived CDR1 and CDR2 are SGHTS and YDEGEE. V lost 7 bases, J lost 5 bases, and 12 bases lay in between. The CDR3 spans 12 residues. CDR3 coding DNA: TGTGCCAGCCTAAGGGGGGGAACTGAAGCTTTCTTT. Its translation: CASLRGGTEAFF.

The chain uses TRBV4-1 and TRBJ2-3; TRBD2 matches at 9 bases. The CDR3 is 16 amino acids. Germline V gene data show CDR1 as MGHRA and CDR2 as YSYEKL. V was clipped by 1 base and J by 2 bases; unmatched bases: 4. Here the CDR3 reads CASSQGAGGFTDTQYF. For the CDR3, the DNA is TGCGCCAGCAGCCAAGGAGCGGGAGGCTTCACAGATACGCAGTATTTT.

The chain uses TRBV19 and TRBJ2-1, with TRBD1 identical over 7 bases. The CDR3 has 16 amino acids. Trimming took 5 bases from V and 6 from J; bases not matched to a gene: 13. The germline V gene encodes CDR1 LNHDA and CDR2 SQIVND (reference sequence). In DNA, the CDR3 is TGTGCCAGTAGTGAAACCGGACAGGACCCTATCAATGAGCAGTTCTTC. It specifies CASSETGQDPINEQFF.

V gene TRBV30 combines with J gene TRBJ2-2; 8 nucleotides match TRBD1. Germline values: CDR1 GTSNPN, CDR2 SVGIG (reference sequence). V dropped 5 bases and J dropped 5; count of bases not matched to a gene: 4. There are 13 residues in the CDR3. The CDR3, as DNA: TGTGCCTGGGGAAACAGGGGGACCGGGGAGCTGTTTTTT. As protein: CAWGNRGTGELFF.

This clone came up a few times. The chain employs TRBV5-1 and TRBJ2-7, with a tentative D call TRBD1 (5 bases). CDR3 length equals 13 residues. CDR1 and CDR2 (germline): SGHRS, YFSETQ. Deletions cut 0 bases from V and 7 bases from J, with 11 bases between. The CDR3 is CASSLGQGREQYF. The DNA of the CDR3 is TGCGCCAGCAGCTTGGGTCAGGGTAGGGAGCAGTACTTC.

The gene calls are TRBV30 and TRBJ2-7; TRBD1 might be the D (6 bases). This CDR3 has 13 residues. Germline CDR1 reads GTSNPN; CDR2 reads SVGIG (reference sequence). The V gene lost 0 bases and the J gene lost 6 bases, with 12 bases spanning the gap. CDR3: CAWSVGGRGEQYF. DNA of the CDR3: TGTGCCTGGAGTGTAGGGGGAAGGGGCGAGCAGTACTTC.

The rearrangement links TRBV28 to TRBJ2-5; possible D gene TRBD2, 5 bases. The V gene lost 3 bases and the J gene lost 5 bases, with 16 bases spanning the gap. This CDR3 comprises 15 residues. Germline assignment: CDR1 MDHEN and CDR2 SYDVKM. The CDR3 region is CASSFASFSVETQYF. CDR3 nucleotides: TGTGCCAGCAGTTTCGCCTCCTTTAGCGTCGAGACCCAGTACTTC.

The genes are TRBV28 and TRBJ1-3; D remains ambiguous. CDR1 is MDHEN and CDR2 is SYDVKM in the germline V gene. Trimming removed 7 bases from V and 11 bases from J, with 24 bases in between. The CDR3 loop spans 15 amino acids. The CDR3 nucleotides read TGTGCCAGCACCGTTATACGACCAGGAGGCGACGCCATATATTTT. Translating gives CASTVIRPGGDAIYF.

The CDR3 reads CASSQDDERPYNEQFF. The CDR3 DNA is TGCGCCAGCAGCCAAGATGACGAGCGGCCCTACAATGAGCAGTTCTTC. The chain couples TRBV4-3 to TRBJ2-1; D may be TRBD2 (5 bases). The V gene's germline CDR1 is LGHNA and CDR2 YSLEER. V shed 0 bases and J shed 2 bases, with 11 bases lying between them. The CDR3 has 16 amino acids.

The chain employs TRBV5-1 and TRBJ1-5; 7 positions agree with TRBD1. Trimming cost V 0 bases and J 5 bases; bases outside gene matches: 5. From germline, CDR1 is SGHRS and CDR2 YFSETQ. This CDR3 contains 15 residues. Here the CDR3 DNA reads TGCGCCAGCAGCTTGGGGGGACAGAGAGATCAGCCCCAGCATTTT. Residues: CASSLGGQRDQPQHF.

This clone appeared a single time. The chain is built from TRBV5-8 and TRBJ2-1, with 7 bases fitting TRBD2. The CDR3 contains 18 residues. V shed 4 bases, J shed 8 bases, and the junction held 21 bases outside the gene matches. CDR1 is SGHTS and CDR2 is YDEGEE in the germline V gene. For the CDR3, the DNA is TGTGCCAGCAGCGGGGGGATATTGCGGCGGGAGTGGGACGATGAGCAGTTCTTC. This encodes CASSGGILRREWDDEQFF.

This chain joins TRBV19 and TRBJ1-5; TRBD1 is a possible D gene (5 bases). Germline V gives CDR1 LNHDA, CDR2 SQIVND (reference sequence). This CDR3 comprises 14 residues. Trimming removed 5 bases from V and 5 bases from J, with 13 bases in between. In nucleotides, the CDR3 is TGTGCCAGTAGTGGGAGGGACCCTTATCAGCCCCAGCATTTT. Amino acids: CASSGRDPYQPQHF. Combining the CDR3 with reference TRBV19 and TRBJ1-5 gives the whole variable domain DGGITQSPKYLFRKEGQNVTLSCEQNLNHDAMYWYRQDPGQGLRLIYYSQIVNDFQKGDIAEGYSVSREKKESFPLTVTSAQKNPTAFYLCASSGRDPYQPQHFGDGTRLSIL.

The V and J genes are TRBV28 and TRBJ2-1; D might be TRBD2 (6 bases). There are 17 residues in the CDR3. V was cut by 7 bases and J by 5 bases, with 24 bases left in between. Germline values: CDR1 MDHEN, CDR2 SYDVKM. The CDR3 region is CASTIGGGRGRNNEQFF. CDR3 in DNA: TGTGCCAGCACTATCGGGGGAGGAAGGGGACGTAACAATGAGCAGTTCTTC.

On this clone itself: Other DNA variants within this sample encode the same CDR3. CDR3 residues: CASSAGTGGFYEQYF. DNA of the CDR3: TGTGCCAGCAGCGCAGGGACAGGGGGCTTCTACGAGCAGTACTTC. The chain has TRBV9 and TRBJ2-7, with 12 bases matching TRBD1. Germline V gives CDR1 SGDLS, CDR2 YYNGEE. Trimming cost V 3 bases and J 3 bases; bases outside gene matches: 4. The CDR3 length is 15 residues. The variable domain in full, with the rest retrieved from reference TRBV9 and TRBJ2-7, is DSGVTQTPKHLITATGQRVTLRCSPRSGDLSVYWYQQSLDQGLQFLIQYYNGEERAKGNILERFSAQQFPDLHSELNLSSLELGDSALYFCASSAGTGGFYEQYFGPGTRLTVT.

The J gene is TRBJ2-4, the V gene TRBV3-1 (or the pseudogene TRBV3-2); 10 bases agree with TRBD2. There are 14 residues in the CDR3. The germline V gene has CDR1 LGHDT and CDR2 YNNKEL (reference sequence). J gave up 5 bases and V 4 bases, and 2 bases lay outside the gene matches. The CDR3 sequence is CASSLSGRQNIQYF. The CDR3 DNA reads as TGTGCCAGCAGCCTTAGCGGGAGGCAAAACATTCAGTACTTC.

The chain has TRBV5-6 and TRBJ2-7, with 14 bases identical to TRBD2. The V and J ends lost 0 bases and 3 bases, in that order; junction bases with no gene match: 5. This CDR3 contains 17 residues. Germline loops: CDR1 SGHDT, CDR2 YYEEEE. The CDR3 sequence: CASSLAGLAGGIYEQYF. The CDR3 DNA reads TGTGCCAGCAGCTTGGCAGGACTAGCGGGAGGAATCTACGAGCAGTACTTC. The whole variable domain, remainder taken from reference TRBV5-6 and TRBJ2-7, is DAGVTQSPTHLIKTRGQQVTLRCSPKSGHDTVSWYQQALGQGPQFIFQYYEEEERQRGNFPDRFSGHQFPNYSSELNVNALLLGDSALYLCASSLAGLAGGIYEQYFGPGTRLTVT.

The genes are TRBV5-1 and TRBJ2-1; TRBD2 aligns across 8 bases. The CDR3 runs 16 residues. CDR1 and CDR2 from the germline V gene are SGHRS and YFSETQ. The ends lost 5 bases at V and 0 bases at J; junction bases unmatched: 7. As DNA, the CDR3 is TGCGCCAGCAGGATTACAACTAGCGGCTCCTACAATGAGCAGTTCTTC. It encodes CASRITTSGSYNEQFF. The whole variable domain, remainder taken from reference TRBV5-1 and TRBJ2-1, is KAGVTQTPRYLIKTRGQQVTLSCSPISGHRSVSWYQQTPGQGLQFLFEYFSETQRNKGNFPGRFSGRQFSNSRSEMNVSTLELGDSALYLCASRITTSGSYNEQFFGPGTRLTVL.